The entry below describes one T cell receptor (beta chain). This sample is part of a study of blood T cell repertoires in COVID-19. At the level of the study: PBMCs, B-cell-depleted T cells, or T cells were the source of the cDNA or gDNA that made up the material.

Sequencing was performed with immunoSEQ multiplex PCR; in TCRdb, only in-frame clones are kept and a portion is missing. The sample yields 200,000 to 300,000 clones, 75% to 90% seen once. The TCR originated in a woman aged 40 to 49 with acute or convalescent COVID-19. The sequencing input was peripheral blood.

The CDR3 nucleotides read TGTGCCAGCAGTCTTATCCAGGGGAAGGGTGAAAAACTGTTTTTT. Translation gives CASSLIQGKGEKLFF. The chain recombines TRBV27 with TRBJ1-4; possible D gene TRBD1, 6 bases. The germline V gene encodes CDR1 MNHEY and CDR2 SMNVEV (reference sequence). The V end lost 5 bases, the J end lost 7 bases, and 17 bases lay between the germline ends. This CDR3 has 15 residues.